Given below is one T cell receptor (beta chain) in context. The target antigen is unknown. It was with 60 Vbeta and 13 Jbeta primers that the PCR ran. Produced via immunoSEQ multiplex PCR; TCRdb's table is partial and in-frame only. Of approximately 150,000 clones detected, around three fifths appear once; the ten largest clones hold under 3%. These data are taken from a study of cytomegalovirus exposure and HLA in healthy donors. General study findings and limits: The study reported that TCR beta sequences accurately predicted HLA-A and HLA-B alleles in most subjects. An analysis was carried out at a later point. It showed that HLA-associated TCR beta chains were more clonally expanded than equally common non-associated chains.

Whereas donors were nominally healthy upon sampling, unrecorded immune exposures were probable. The sample was PBMCs. The clonotype originates from a woman aged 25-40 years in good health and CMV-seropositive.

This chain's CDR3 is CASSAQTEMNTEAFF. DNA for the CDR3: TGTGCCAGCAGCGCCCAGACAGAGATGAACACTGAAGCTTTCTTT. This chain connects TRBV4-2 to TRBJ1-1; possibly TRBD1 for D (5 bases). V was cut by 5 bases and J by 0 bases, with 13 bases left in between. The CDR3 consists of 15 residues. Per the germline V gene, CDR1 is LGHNA and CDR2 is YNFKEQ.